A single TCR beta chain is shown here with its context. There are a few counts of this clone. Its antigen is unknown. It has no much larger one-base neighbor in the sample; base qualities were not kept. The immunoSEQ Assay, a bias-controlled multiplex PCR, was used to amplify TCRbeta CDR3 regions from genomic DNA. In the source study's methods: Within the assay, amplification of reference gene primers was used to estimate how many nucleated cells each sample contained. Sequence reads were collapsed and filtered to measure the absolute abundance of every unique TCRbeta CDR3 rearrangement. Productive Simpson clonality was computed per sample as the square root of Simpson's diversity index over productive rearrangements. The clones in this table, taken by TCRdb from immuneACCESS, are in-frame only. Not every clone is retained; where verified, under half of the shortfall comes from an unresolved V gene, and the cause of the rest is unknown. V, J and clone size reflect that table, while D and trimming were determined from the DNA. The sample records some 110,000 clones, 75% to 90% of which are singletons. The ten largest clones add up to approximately 7.7% of the sample.

CDR3 length: 15 amino acids, cysteine to phenylalanine. Just CDR3 DNA is preserved here, 45 bases in frame from base 1. V lost 2 bases and J lost 4 bases; the stretch between them is 11 bases long. Via the germline V gene (reference sequence), CDR1 is MNHNY and CDR2 SVGAGI. The collaborating institutions used their own protocols to collect whole blood in K2EDTA tubes. For TCRbeta analysis, collaborators shipped samples in one of three forms: frozen whole blood, isolated PBMCs, or DNA extracted from either of those sample types. The data originate from a study of blood T cell repertoires in COVID-19 (dated by TCRdb to the early 2020s). Study-wide context: The collaborator samples originated in the United States, Italy and Spain and spanned the acute and convalescent phases of COVID-19. The prospective study material was composed of cDNA or gDNA derived from T cells, B-cell-depleted T cells, or PBMCs. Deeply sampled blood TCRbeta repertoires from subjects exposed to, actively infected with, or recovered from COVID-19 were included in the dataset. The repertoires were made available in a free public database intended to serve as a resource for research on the immune response to SARS-CoV-2. The samples were drawn from two sources: the first 160 participants of the ongoing ImmuneRACE study, and 1,000 to 1,500 subjects contributed by 6 global collaborators. Nearly every sample came with metadata listing a de-identified subject ID, COVID-19 status, age in years and sex. Where available, HLA class I and class II types were taken from metadata supplied by the sample provider and were not determined by assay-based typing. Overall study outcomes, separate from this receptor: The amount of clinical and demographic metadata varied by source and participant and was provided uncurated.

The source material was peripheral blood. This TCR came from a human donor in a cohort sampled during active COVID-19. The rearrangement joined TRBV6-6 to TRBJ1-4; no confident D gene assignment can be made. The CDR3 region reads CASSYRSGSNEKLFF. At the DNA level, the sequence is TGTGCCAGCAGTTACCGGTCGGGAAGTAATGAAAAACTGTTTTTT.